The 31 T cell receptor beta chains below come from one sample, sequenced in a study of control samples from healthy donors and cancer patients. Generated by immunoSEQ multiplex PCR, the TCRdb table keeps only in-frame clones and is missing some. Of more than 95,000 clones in the sample, over 90% were seen once. Source material: blood. Receptors were obtained from a man younger than 40 in good health.

The V gene is TRBV6-1, the J gene TRBJ1-5; a weak D match, TRBD1 (6 bases). V was shortened by 3 bases and J by 6 bases, with 9 bases between the two germline ends. CDR1 is MNHNS, CDR2 SASEGT, per germline. The CDR3 runs to 13 residues. CDR3 protein: CASSEQGSQPQHF. The CDR3 region has the DNA TGTGCCAGCAGTGAGCAGGGGAGTCAGCCCCAGCATTTT.

The chain recombines TRBV7-8 with TRBJ1-5; the D is unclear. With 1 base removed from V and 2 bases from J, the gap between germline ends came to 9 bases. The CDR3 contains 15 residues. CDR1 and CDR2 from the germline V gene are SGHVS and FQNEAQ. The CDR3 DNA reads TGTGCCAGCAGCTTAGTACGGTACGGCAATCAGCCCCAGCATTTT. It yields the protein CASSLVRYGNQPQHF.

This chain joins TRBV25-1 and TRBJ2-7, with D hard to call. The CDR3 sequence is 16 residues long. Trimming took off 1 base at V and 3 bases at J, with 16 bases between the two ends. Germline V gives CDR1 MGHDK, CDR2 SYGVNS. The CDR3 DNA sequence: TGTGCCAGCAGTGAATCTCCCTCGGACGGATTCTACGAGCAGTACTTC. Translated, it gives CASSESPSDGFYEQYF.

This sequence joins TRBV7-2 and TRBJ1-3; D uncertain. With 5 bases removed from V and 0 bases from J, the gap between germline ends came to 11 bases. CDR1 is SGHTA, CDR2 FQGNSA, per germline. The length of the CDR3 is 15 residues. The CDR3 region has the DNA TGTGCCAGCAGCCAACCCCAGGACTCTGGAAACACCATATATTTT. Encoded protein: CASSQPQDSGNTIYF.

The V and J genes are TRBV5-1 and TRBJ1-1, with 7 nucleotides matching TRBD1. CDR1 is SGHRS, CDR2 YFSETQ, per germline. V gave up 4 bases and J gave up 4 bases; unmatched junction bases: 7. This CDR3 comprises 14 residues. The CDR3 loop is CASSDYRGRTEAFF. Here the CDR3 DNA reads TGCGCCAGCAGCGATTACAGGGGACGCACTGAAGCTTTCTTT.

This clone was recorded a few times. The rearrangement links TRBV12-3 or TRBV12-4 to TRBJ1-5; TRBD1 is a possible D gene (5 bases). Trimming left V 7 bases short and J 8 bases short, with 12 bases between. The CDR3 is made up of 12 amino acids. In nucleotides, the CDR3 is TGTGCCAGCAACCTCGGGGGGAAGCCCCAGCATTTT. It encodes CASNLGGKPQHF.

This clone appeared a single time. This chain connects TRBV5-4 to TRBJ1-2, with 10 bases aligning to TRBD1. Germline-derived CDR1 and CDR2 are SGHNT and YYREEE (reference sequence). Losses at the gene ends were 7 bases for V and 7 bases for J; bases not matched to a gene: 13. The CDR3 contains 15 residues. CDR3 sequence: CASLALTGGEGGYTF. The CDR3 DNA is TGTGCCAGCTTGGCATTGACAGGGGGCGAGGGTGGCTACACCTTC.

This chain uses TRBV14 with TRBJ1-6; D is perhaps TRBD1 (6 bases). The CDR3 consists of 17 residues. Between the trimmed V and J ends, which lost 4 bases and 5 bases, there was a span of 18 bases. Germline lookup yields CDR1 SGHDN and CDR2 FVKESK. In DNA form, the CDR3 reads TGTGCCAGCAGCCCAAGAGGATTGAACAGGGATAATTCACCCCTCCACTTT. This gives the protein CASSPRGLNRDNSPLHF.

The rearrangement joins TRBV4-1 to TRBJ1-5, with a tentative D call TRBD1 (6 bases). Germline CDR1 is MGHRA and CDR2 is YSYEKL. The CDR3 consists of 15 residues. The V and J ends lost 5 bases and 4 bases respectively, with 15 bases between them. The CDR3 region is CASSSARGGNQPQHF. CDR3 DNA sequence: TGCGCCAGCAGCTCAGCCAGGGGCGGGAATCAGCCCCAGCATTTT.

V usage is TRBV5-6 and J usage is TRBJ2-2; TRBD1 aligns across 11 bases. The ends lost 2 bases at V and 4 bases at J; junction bases unmatched: 4. The CDR3 loop spans 16 amino acids. From germline, CDR1 is SGHDT and CDR2 YYEEEE. Here the CDR3 DNA reads TGTGCCAGCAGCTTTGGGGACAGGGGGGGCACCGGGGAGCTGTTTTTT. This encodes CASSFGDRGGTGELFF.

This chain links TRBV7-9 with TRBJ2-5, with D possibly matching TRBD1 (5 bases). Germline V gene data show CDR1 as SEHNR and CDR2 as FQNEAQ (reference sequence). This CDR3 is 14 amino acids long. Trimming removed 5 bases at V and 4 bases at J, with 14 bases between. CDR3 loop: CASSPASQGETQYF. CDR3 bases: TGTGCCAGCAGCCCAGCTAGTCAGGGAGAGACCCAGTACTTC.

The V and J genes are TRBV6-5 and TRBJ2-3; 9 bases agree with TRBD2. Germline V gene sequence: CDR1 MNHEY, CDR2 SVGAGI. The CDR3 has 15 residues. V gave up 4 bases and J gave up 1 base; unmatched junction bases: 3. The CDR3 DNA follows: TGTGCCAGCAGTTGGACTAGCGCGGGCACAGATACGCAGTATTTT. This translates into CASSWTSAGTDTQYF.

This clone showed up just once. The rearrangement joins TRBV6-6 to TRBJ1-1; D might be TRBD1 (6 bases). CDR1 is MNHNY and CDR2 is SVGAGI in the germline V gene (reference sequence). The CDR3 is made up of 14 amino acids. Deletions cut 2 bases from V and 0 bases from J, with 7 bases between. CDR3 coding DNA: TGTGCCAGCAGTTACGAGGGGGTGAACACTGAAGCTTTCTTT. Protein: CASSYEGVNTEAFF.

The chain recombines TRBV5-1 with TRBJ1-1; D may be TRBD1 (5 bases). The germline CDR1 and CDR2 sequences are SGHRS and YFSETQ. Between the trimmed V and J ends, which lost 0 bases and 1 base, there was a span of 10 bases. This CDR3 has 15 residues. The CDR3 sequence is CASSLVGQKNTEAFF. CDR3 nucleotides: TGCGCCAGCAGCTTGGTAGGACAAAAGAACACTGAAGCTTTCTTT. Drawing the rest from reference TRBV5-1 and TRBJ1-1, the complete variable domain is KAGVTQTPRYLIKTRGQQVTLSCSPISGHRSVSWYQQTPGQGLQFLFEYFSETQRNKGNFPGRFSGRQFSNSRSEMNVSTLELGDSALYLCASSLVGQKNTEAFFGQGTRLTVV.

This clone appeared once. The chain has TRBV4-2 and TRBJ2-1; TRBD1 might be the D (5 bases). V was clipped by 1 base and J by 8 bases, with 12 bases between them. Germline V lookup: CDR1 LGHNA, CDR2 YNFKEQ. There are 14 residues in the CDR3. The CDR3 sequence is CASSQGQGYDEQFF. CDR3 DNA: TGTGCCAGCAGCCAAGGTCAGGGTTATGATGAGCAGTTCTTC.

Points on this clone: A much larger clone lies one base from this, so it may be a read error. In the same sample, other DNA sequences code for this CDR3. The V and J genes are TRBV7-9 and TRBJ1-1; D gene unclear. V was trimmed by 1 base and J by 5 bases, leaving 2 bases between them. There are 11 residues in the CDR3. Germline V gene data show CDR1 as SEHNR and CDR2 as FQNEAQ (reference sequence). The CDR3: CASSLGTEAFF. The CDR3 DNA sequence: TGTGCCAGCAGCTTAGGGACTGAAGCTTTCTTT.

CDR3 DNA sequence: TGTGCCAGTAACTCGCAAACAGGGGGCGCGAGCTATGGCTACACCTTC. The encoded protein is CASNSQTGGASYGYTF. V usage is TRBV19 and J usage is TRBJ1-2; TRBD1 matches 9 bases. Germline V lookup: CDR1 LNHDA, CDR2 SQIVND (reference sequence). V trimming: 7 bases; J trimming: 4 bases; junction bases outside the gene matches: 13. This CDR3 spans 16 amino acids.

The chain uses TRBV5-6 and TRBJ1-5; 10 bases agree with TRBD1. V lost 2 bases and J lost 2; bases outside the gene matches: 1. The CDR3 length is 15 residues. Germline CDR1 SGHDT, CDR2 YYEEEE. The CDR3 DNA follows: TGTGCCAGCAGCTTCGGGACAGGGGGCAATCAGCCCCAGCATTTT. The encoded protein is CASSFGTGGNQPQHF.

In this sample, this clone turned up a few times. Other DNA variants within this sample encode the same CDR3. The DNA for the CDR3 is TGTGCCAGCTCACCAGGGACAGCTCAAGAGACCCAGTACTTC. As protein: CASSPGTAQETQYF. The chain employs TRBV18 and TRBJ2-5; 7 bases map to TRBD1. The CDR3 spans 14 residues. Germline V gene sequence: CDR1 KGHSH, CDR2 LQKENI. Trimming cost V 2 bases and J 2 bases; bases outside gene matches: 2.

The chain has TRBV30 and TRBJ1-6; TRBD1 is a possible D gene (5 bases). The V end lost 4 bases, the J end lost 9 bases, and 19 bases lay between the germline ends. From germline, CDR1 is GTSNPN and CDR2 SVGIG (reference sequence). The CDR3 is 15 amino acids. CDR3 sequence: CAWTQDRGNISPLHF. The CDR3 DNA reads TGTGCCTGGACCCAGGACCGGGGGAATATTTCACCCCTCCACTTT.

V is TRBV4-2 and J is TRBJ2-5, with D tentatively TRBD2 (6 bases). V lost 4 bases and J lost 2, with 14 bases in between. The CDR3 runs 15 residues. Germline lookup yields CDR1 LGHNA and CDR2 YNFKEQ. DNA for the CDR3: TGTGCCAGCAGCCCCAACCGTGGGGGGCAAGAGACCCAGTACTTC. Amino acid sequence: CASSPNRGGQETQYF.

This clone was detected once. J is TRBJ1-5 and V is TRBV28; no clear D gene. The CDR3 extends over 13 amino acids. With 5 bases removed from V and 4 bases from J, the gap between germline ends came to 9 bases. Germline values: CDR1 MDHEN, CDR2 SYDVKM. In DNA form, the CDR3 reads TGTGCCAGCAGTCGGACGGATAATCAGCCCCAGCATTTT. Its translation is CASSRTDNQPQHF. Together with reference TRBV28 and TRBJ1-5, the CDR3 gives the full variable domain: DVKVTQSSRYLVKRTGEKVFLECVQDMDHENMFWYRQDPGLGLRLIYFSYDVKMKEKGDIPEGYSVSREKKERFSLILESASTNQTSMYLCASSRTDNQPQHFGDGTRLSIL.

This chain links TRBV2 with TRBJ1-4; weak D call: TRBD1 (6 bases). Germline-derived CDR1 and CDR2 are SNHLY and FYNNEI. CDR3 length equals 12 residues. The ends were cut back, 11 bases at V and 4 bases at J, with 11 bases in the middle. CDR3 bases: TGTGCCGGAGGACAGCTTAATGAAAAACTGTTTTTT. Protein: CAGGQLNEKLFF.

The chain links TRBV9 to TRBJ1-1, with D tentatively TRBD1 (5 bases). V lost 0 bases to trimming and J lost 3 bases, with 18 bases between them. Germline CDR1 and CDR2: SGDLS and YYNGEE. The CDR3 contains 17 residues. CDR3 amino acids: CASSVGAKERGDTEAFF. In nucleotides, the CDR3 is TGTGCCAGCAGCGTAGGTGCGAAGGAACGGGGGGACACTGAAGCTTTCTTT. The whole variable domain, filled in from reference TRBV9 and TRBJ1-1, reads DSGVTQTPKHLITATGQRVTLRCSPRSGDLSVYWYQQSLDQGLQFLIQYYNGEERAKGNILERFSAQQFPDLHSELNLSSLELGDSALYFCASSVGAKERGDTEAFFGQGTRLTVV.

This clone is a singleton in its sample. The CDR3: CASSTGLQGTGANVLTF. The DNA of the CDR3 is TGCGCCAGCAGCACCGGCCTTCAGGGAACTGGGGCCAACGTCCTGACTTTC. The chain is built from TRBV5-1 and TRBJ2-6; D may be TRBD1 (5 bases). This CDR3 contains 17 residues. Trimming stripped 4 bases from V and 2 bases from J, with 16 bases between. CDR1 is SGHRS and CDR2 is YFSETQ in the germline V gene.

The chain joins TRBV5-8 to TRBJ2-1; unclear D gene. Germline V gene lookup returns CDR1 SGHTS and CDR2 YDEGEE. There are 15 residues in the CDR3. V shed 0 bases and J shed 8 bases, with 15 bases lying between them. The CDR3 protein is CASSLGQAPWYEQFF. The CDR3 nucleotides read TGTGCCAGCAGCTTGGGCCAGGCCCCGTGGTATGAGCAGTTCTTC.

About this clone: This same CDR3 is encoded by further DNA sequences in the sample. The chain couples TRBV18 to TRBJ2-3; 10 bases agree with TRBD1. CDR3 length equals 15 residues. V lost 3 bases and J lost 3; bases outside the gene matches: 3. Germline CDR1 and CDR2: KGHSH and LQKENI. The CDR3 here is CASSPRDRGTDTQYF. CDR3 bases: TGTGCCAGCTCACCCCGGGACAGGGGTACAGATACGCAGTATTTT.

CDR3 DNA: TGTGCCAGCAGCCGCCGGGGGGACTATGGCTACACCTTC. Amino acids: CASSRRGDYGYTF. The V gene is TRBV7-9, the J gene TRBJ1-2; tentative D call: TRBD1 (5 bases). V lost 5 bases and J lost 3, with 10 bases in between. CDR1 is SEHNR and CDR2 is FQNEAQ in the germline V gene (reference sequence). CDR3 length: 13 residues.

The chain employs TRBV5-5 and TRBJ2-7; 7 bases line up with TRBD1. J lost 4 bases, V lost 2 bases, and 12 bases had no gene match. Looked up from germline, CDR1 is SGHKS and CDR2 is YYEKEE (reference sequence). The CDR3 has 16 residues. The CDR3 DNA reads TGTGCCAGCAGCTTCGATACTCTGACAGGGTTGTACGAGCAGTACTTC. Protein product: CASSFDTLTGLYEQYF.

The J gene is TRBJ1-4, the V gene TRBV28, with a possible D match to TRBD1 (5 bases). This CDR3 contains 14 residues. Trimming took 6 bases from V and 8 from J, leaving 16 bases between them. Germline assignment: CDR1 MDHEN and CDR2 SYDVKM. The CDR3 here is CASRRLGAREKLFF. CDR3 coding DNA: TGTGCCAGCAGACGCCTCGGGGCAAGAGAAAAACTGTTTTTT.

The chain combines TRBV4-2 with TRBJ2-3; 7 positions agree with TRBD2. Germline CDR1 is LGHNA and CDR2 is YNFKEQ. V was clipped by 1 base and J by 0 bases; unmatched bases: 1. There are 15 residues in the CDR3. The CDR3 spells CASSQGLASTDTQYF. The CDR3 DNA reads as TGTGCCAGCAGCCAAGGACTAGCTAGCACAGATACGCAGTATTTT.